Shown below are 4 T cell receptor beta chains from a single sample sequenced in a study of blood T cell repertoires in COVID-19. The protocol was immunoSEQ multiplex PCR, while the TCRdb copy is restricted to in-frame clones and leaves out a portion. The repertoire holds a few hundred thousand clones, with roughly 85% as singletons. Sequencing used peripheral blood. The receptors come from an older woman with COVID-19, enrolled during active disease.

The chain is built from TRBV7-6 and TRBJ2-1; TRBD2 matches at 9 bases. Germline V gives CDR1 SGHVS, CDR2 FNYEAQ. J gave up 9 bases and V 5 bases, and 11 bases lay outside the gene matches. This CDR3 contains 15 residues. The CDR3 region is CASSPLAGDATEQFF. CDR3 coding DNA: TGTGCCAGCAGCCCGTTAGCGGGAGATGCCACTGAGCAGTTCTTC.

CDR3 sequence (DNA): TGCAGTGCTCCTTACAGGAATGAGCAGTTCTTC. The encoded protein is CSAPYRNEQFF. The chain has TRBV20-1 and TRBJ2-1; D might be TRBD1 (5 bases). There are 11 residues in the CDR3. V was trimmed by 5 bases and J by 7 bases, leaving 9 bases between them. Germline V lookup: CDR1 DFQATT, CDR2 SNEGSKA (reference sequence).

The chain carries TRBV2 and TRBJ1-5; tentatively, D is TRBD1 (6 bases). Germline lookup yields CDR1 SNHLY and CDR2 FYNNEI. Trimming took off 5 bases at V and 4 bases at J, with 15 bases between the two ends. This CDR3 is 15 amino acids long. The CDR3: CASSLQGNRNQPQHF. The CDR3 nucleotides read TGTGCCAGCAGTTTACAGGGTAATCGGAATCAGCCCCAGCATTTT.

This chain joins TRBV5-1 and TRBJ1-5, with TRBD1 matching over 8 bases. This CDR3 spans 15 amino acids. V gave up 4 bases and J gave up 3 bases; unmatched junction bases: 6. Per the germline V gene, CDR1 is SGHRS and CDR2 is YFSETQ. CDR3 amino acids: CASSPQGQDNQPQHF. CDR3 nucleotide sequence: TGCGCCAGCAGCCCGCAGGGACAGGACAATCAGCCCCAGCATTTT.